The 9 T cell receptor beta chains below all came from one sample that was sequenced in a study of human T cells and chemical hapten exposure. TCRdb reprocessed the RACE reads via MiXCR and lists one record per CDR3 protein. The sample yields about 64,000 distinct CDR3 sequences, about 10% seen once. Time point meaning: patch test 3, about 24 weeks after DPC sensitization. Treatment described: therapeutic diphenylcyclopropenone sensitization with weekly scalp DPC. This specimen consisted of whole blood, obtained in connection with sensitization to the hapten diphenylcyclopropenone (DPC). These receptor sequences come from a woman in her twenties or thirties with alopecia areata. Some clones in this sample may be carry-over from other donors' samples.

This clonotype was counted between two and nine times. The chain is built from TRBV2 and TRBJ2-3, with 11 bases fitting TRBD2. Germline values: CDR1 SNHLY, CDR2 FYNNEI. Germline trimming cut 4 bases from V and 8 bases from J; bases unmatched to any gene: 8. The CDR3 loop spans 15 amino acids. DNA of the CDR3: TGTGCCAGCAGTGCGACTAGCGGGGCCGGCTTTACGCAGTATTTT. Translated, it gives CASSATSGAGFTQYF.

This clonotype showed up many times. This sequence joins TRBV4-1 and TRBJ2-1, with D tentatively TRBD1 (6 bases). Between the trimmed V and J ends, which lost 0 bases and 8 bases, there was a span of 11 bases. This CDR3 spans 14 amino acids. Germline assignment: CDR1 MGHRA and CDR2 YSYEKL. CDR3 loop: CASSQDNRVHEQFF. CDR3 sequence (DNA): TGCGCCAGCAGCCAAGACAACAGGGTCCATGAGCAGTTCTTC.

This clonotype has a count of ten or more. V and J are TRBV3-2 and TRBJ1-5. TRBV3-2 has pseudogene status. The CDR3 is 14 residues long. CDR3 residues: CASSQGKVGQPQHF. The CDR3 DNA reads as TGTGCCAGCAGCCAGGGTAAGGTTGGTCAGCCCCAGCATTTT.

Only a few counts were recorded for this clonotype. The J gene is TRBJ2-5, the V gene TRBV30; 11 positions agree with TRBD2. V shed 5 bases and J 2 bases; nucleotides not matched to a gene: 4. The CDR3 runs to 14 residues. Germline CDR1 GTSNPN, CDR2 SVGIG (reference sequence). The CDR3 is CAWGGLAVQETQYF. The CDR3 DNA reads as TGTGCCTGGGGGGGACTAGCGGTTCAAGAGACCCAGTACTTC.

About this clonotype itself: Being one base from a much bigger clone, this may be a read error. V usage is TRBV5-1 and J usage is TRBJ2-1; D remains unclear. This CDR3 region has 15 residues. Germline-derived CDR1 and CDR2 are SGHRS and YFSETQ. CDR3 coding DNA: TGCGCCAGCAGCTTGGGGCAGACCTCCTACATTGAGCAGTTCTTC. It codes for CASSLGQTSYIEQFF.

Ten or more counts support this clonotype. J is TRBJ1-2 and V is TRBV12-3 or TRBV12-4; D is uncertain. The CDR3 sequence is 11 residues long. The ends were cut back, 1 base at V and 7 bases at J, with 4 bases in the middle. This chain's CDR3 is CASSLGSGYTF. CDR3 bases: TGTGCCAGCAGTTTAGGATCTGGCTACACCTTC.

V and J are TRBV6-1 and TRBJ2-5; 8 bases align to TRBD1. The CDR3 is 16 amino acids. Germline V lookup: CDR1 MNHNS, CDR2 SASEGT. The V gene end was trimmed by 2 bases and the J gene end by 4 bases; junction bases not matched to a gene: 9. The DNA for the CDR3 is TGTGCCAGCAGTGAATACCAACTAACAGGGGGAGAGACCCAGTACTTC. Translation gives CASSEYQLTGGETQYF.

This clonotype was recorded at least ten times. The rearrangement uses TRBV28 and TRBJ2-3; TRBD2 might be the D (6 bases). The CDR3 consists of 16 residues. V was trimmed by 1 base and J by 2 bases, leaving 13 bases between them. The V gene's germline CDR1 is MDHEN and CDR2 SYDVKM. CDR3 coding DNA: TGTGCCAGCAGTTTATACTCTAGCGCACCCACAGATACGCAGTATTTT. Its protein is CASSLYSSAPTDTQYF.

V usage is TRBV6-2 or TRBV6-3 and J usage is TRBJ2-3; the match to TRBD2 covers 10 bases. This CDR3 comprises 16 residues. V shed 6 bases, J shed 4 bases, and the junction held 10 bases outside the gene matches. Germline-derived CDR1 and CDR2 are MNHEY and SVGEGT. CDR3 coding DNA: TGTGCCAGCAGCTCTCTAGCGGGAGTGGGTCCAGATACGCAGTATTTT. Amino acids: CASSSLAGVGPDTQYF.